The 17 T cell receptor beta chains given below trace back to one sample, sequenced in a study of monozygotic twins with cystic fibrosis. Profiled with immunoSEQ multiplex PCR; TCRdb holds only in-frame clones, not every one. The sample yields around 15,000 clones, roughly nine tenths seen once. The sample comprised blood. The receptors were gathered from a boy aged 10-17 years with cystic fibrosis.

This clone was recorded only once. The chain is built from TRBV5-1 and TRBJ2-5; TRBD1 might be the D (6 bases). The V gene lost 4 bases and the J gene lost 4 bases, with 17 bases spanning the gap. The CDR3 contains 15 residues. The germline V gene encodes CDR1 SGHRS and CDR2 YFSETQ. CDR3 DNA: TGCGCCAGCAGCCCCTCCACTAGGGGGAGAGAGACCCAGTACTTC. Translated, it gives CASSPSTRGRETQYF.

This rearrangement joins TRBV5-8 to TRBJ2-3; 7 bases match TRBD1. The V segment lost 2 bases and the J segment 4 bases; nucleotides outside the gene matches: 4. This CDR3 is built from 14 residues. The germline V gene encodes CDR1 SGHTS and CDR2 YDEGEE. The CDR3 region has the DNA TGTGCCAGCAGCTTCACAGGGGTCGCAGATACGCAGTATTTT. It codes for CASSFTGVADTQYF. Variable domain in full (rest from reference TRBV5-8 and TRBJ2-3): EAGVTQSPTHLIKTRGQQATLRCSPISGHTSVYWYQQALGLGLQFLLWYDEGEERNRGNFPPRFSGRQFPNYSSELNVNALELEDSALYLCASSFTGVADTQYFGPGTRLTVL.

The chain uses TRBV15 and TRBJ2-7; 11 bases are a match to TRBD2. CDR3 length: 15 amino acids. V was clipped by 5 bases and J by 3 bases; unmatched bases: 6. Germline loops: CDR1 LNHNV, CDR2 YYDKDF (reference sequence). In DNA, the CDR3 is TGTGCCACCAGCGGATCAACTAGCGGGGGCTACGAGCAGTACTTC. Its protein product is CATSGSTSGGYEQYF.

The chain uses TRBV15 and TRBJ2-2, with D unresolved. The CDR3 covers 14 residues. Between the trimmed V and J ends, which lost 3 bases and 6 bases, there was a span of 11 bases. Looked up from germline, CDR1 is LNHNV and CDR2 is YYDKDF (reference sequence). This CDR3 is CATSSGTHPGELFF. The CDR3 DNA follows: TGTGCCACCAGCAGCGGTACACATCCCGGGGAGCTGTTTTTT.

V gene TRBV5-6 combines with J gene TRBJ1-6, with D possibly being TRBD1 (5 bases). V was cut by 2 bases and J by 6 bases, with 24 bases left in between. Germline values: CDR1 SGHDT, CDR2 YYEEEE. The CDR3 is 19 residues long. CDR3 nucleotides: TGTGCCAGCAGCTTTTCGAGGGACCCCCGAGGTGGGGTTAATTCACCCCTCCACTTT. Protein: CASSFSRDPRGGVNSPLHF.

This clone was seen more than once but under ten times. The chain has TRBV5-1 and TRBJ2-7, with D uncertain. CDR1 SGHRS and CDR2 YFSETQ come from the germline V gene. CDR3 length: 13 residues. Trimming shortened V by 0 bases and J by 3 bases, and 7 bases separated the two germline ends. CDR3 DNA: TGCGCCAGCAGCTTGGAGCCCCACTACGAGCAGTACTTC. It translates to CASSLEPHYEQYF.

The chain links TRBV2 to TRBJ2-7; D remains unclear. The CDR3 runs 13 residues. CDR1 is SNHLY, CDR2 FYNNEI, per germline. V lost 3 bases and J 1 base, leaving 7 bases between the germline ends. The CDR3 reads CASSDPLSYEQYF. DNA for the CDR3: TGTGCCAGCAGTGACCCGCTTTCCTACGAGCAGTACTTC.

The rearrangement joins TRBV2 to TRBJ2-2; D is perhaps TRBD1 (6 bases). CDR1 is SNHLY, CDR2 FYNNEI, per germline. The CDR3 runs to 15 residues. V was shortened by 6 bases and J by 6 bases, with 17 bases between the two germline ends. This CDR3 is CASSAGTTAPGELFF. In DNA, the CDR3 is TGTGCCAGCAGCGCCGGGACAACGGCCCCCGGGGAGCTGTTTTTT.

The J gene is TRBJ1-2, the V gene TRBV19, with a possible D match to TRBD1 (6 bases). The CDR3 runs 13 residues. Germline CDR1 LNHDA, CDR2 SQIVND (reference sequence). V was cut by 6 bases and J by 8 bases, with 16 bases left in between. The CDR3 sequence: CASRGQSFRGYTF. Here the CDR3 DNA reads TGTGCCAGTAGAGGACAGAGCTTTAGGGGCTACACCTTC.

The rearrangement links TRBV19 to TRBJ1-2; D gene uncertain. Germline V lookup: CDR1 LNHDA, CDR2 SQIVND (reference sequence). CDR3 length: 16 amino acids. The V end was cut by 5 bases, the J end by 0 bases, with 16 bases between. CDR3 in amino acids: CASSQSGEISNYGYTF. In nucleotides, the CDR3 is TGTGCCAGTAGTCAGTCAGGAGAGATCTCTAACTATGGCTACACCTTC. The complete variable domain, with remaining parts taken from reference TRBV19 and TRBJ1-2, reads DGGITQSPKYLFRKEGQNVTLSCEQNLNHDAMYWYRQDPGQGLRLIYYSQIVNDFQKGDIAEGYSVSREKKESFPLTVTSAQKNPTAFYLCASSQSGEISNYGYTFGSGTRLTVV.

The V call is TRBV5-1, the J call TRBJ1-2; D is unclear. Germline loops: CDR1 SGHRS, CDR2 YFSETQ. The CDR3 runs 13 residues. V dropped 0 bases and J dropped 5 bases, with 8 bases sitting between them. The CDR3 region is CASSLGWSYGYTF. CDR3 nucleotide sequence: TGCGCCAGCAGCTTGGGATGGTCTTATGGCTACACCTTC.

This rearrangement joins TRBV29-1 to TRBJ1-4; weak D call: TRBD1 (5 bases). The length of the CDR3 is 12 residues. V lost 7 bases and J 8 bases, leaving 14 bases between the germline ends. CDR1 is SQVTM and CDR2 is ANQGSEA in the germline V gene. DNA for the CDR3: TGCAGCGCCGCCGGGACGGAGGAAAAACTGTTTTTT. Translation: CSAAGTEEKLFF.

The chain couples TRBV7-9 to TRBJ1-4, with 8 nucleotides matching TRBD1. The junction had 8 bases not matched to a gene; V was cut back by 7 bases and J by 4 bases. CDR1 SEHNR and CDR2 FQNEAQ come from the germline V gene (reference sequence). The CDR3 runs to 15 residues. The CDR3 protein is CASILVGQGNEKLFF. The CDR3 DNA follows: TGTGCCAGCATCCTCGTCGGACAGGGTAATGAAAAACTGTTTTTT.

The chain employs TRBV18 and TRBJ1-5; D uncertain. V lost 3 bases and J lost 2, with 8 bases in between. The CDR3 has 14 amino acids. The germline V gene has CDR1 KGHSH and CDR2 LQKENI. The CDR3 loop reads CASSPVGGNQPQHF. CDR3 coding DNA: TGTGCCAGCTCACCTGTTGGTGGCAATCAGCCCCAGCATTTT.

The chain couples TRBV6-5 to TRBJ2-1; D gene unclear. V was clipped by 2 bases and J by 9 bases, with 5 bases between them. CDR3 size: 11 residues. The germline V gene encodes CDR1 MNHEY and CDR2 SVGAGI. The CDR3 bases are TGTGCCAGCAGTTACCTAGGTGAGCAGTTCTTC. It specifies CASSYLGEQFF.

CDR3: CASSIAGEAGTF. The CDR3 nucleotides are TGTGCCAGTAGTATAGCCGGCGAGGCTGGAACCTTC. The rearrangement joins TRBV19 to TRBJ1-2; D call uncertain. Germline values: CDR1 LNHDA, CDR2 SQIVND (reference sequence). CDR3 length: 12 amino acids. Trimming shortened V by 1 base and J by 14 bases, and 14 bases separated the two germline ends.

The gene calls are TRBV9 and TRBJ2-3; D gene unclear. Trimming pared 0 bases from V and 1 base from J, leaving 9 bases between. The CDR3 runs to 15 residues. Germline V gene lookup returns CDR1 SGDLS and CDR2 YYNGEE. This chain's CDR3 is CASSVEVGRTDTQYF. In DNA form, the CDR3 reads TGTGCCAGCAGCGTAGAAGTGGGCCGCACAGATACGCAGTATTTT.